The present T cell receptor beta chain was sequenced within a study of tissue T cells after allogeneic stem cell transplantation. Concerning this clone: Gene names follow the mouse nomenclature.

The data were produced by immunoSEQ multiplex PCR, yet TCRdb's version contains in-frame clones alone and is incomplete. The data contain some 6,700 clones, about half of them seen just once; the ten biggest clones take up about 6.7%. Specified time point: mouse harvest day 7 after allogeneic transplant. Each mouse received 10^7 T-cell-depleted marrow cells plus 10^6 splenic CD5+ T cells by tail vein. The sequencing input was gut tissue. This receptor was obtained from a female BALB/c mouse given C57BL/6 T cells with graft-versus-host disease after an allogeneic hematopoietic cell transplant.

The CDR3 bases that were read are TGTGCCAGCAGTCTGGGACAAAATTCTGGAAATACGCTCTAT. Its translation is CASSLGQNSGNTLY. The whole CDR3 reads CASSLGQNSGNTLYF. The rearrangement uses TRBV26 and TRBJ1-3; tentatively, D is TRBD1 (5 bases). The CDR3 end lies 1 residue beyond the end of the read and is filled in from the germline J gene. The length of the CDR3 is 15 residues. The V end lost 2 bases, the J end lost 0 bases, and 8 bases lay between the germline ends. CDR1 KGHPV and CDR2 FQNQEV come from the germline V gene (reference sequence).